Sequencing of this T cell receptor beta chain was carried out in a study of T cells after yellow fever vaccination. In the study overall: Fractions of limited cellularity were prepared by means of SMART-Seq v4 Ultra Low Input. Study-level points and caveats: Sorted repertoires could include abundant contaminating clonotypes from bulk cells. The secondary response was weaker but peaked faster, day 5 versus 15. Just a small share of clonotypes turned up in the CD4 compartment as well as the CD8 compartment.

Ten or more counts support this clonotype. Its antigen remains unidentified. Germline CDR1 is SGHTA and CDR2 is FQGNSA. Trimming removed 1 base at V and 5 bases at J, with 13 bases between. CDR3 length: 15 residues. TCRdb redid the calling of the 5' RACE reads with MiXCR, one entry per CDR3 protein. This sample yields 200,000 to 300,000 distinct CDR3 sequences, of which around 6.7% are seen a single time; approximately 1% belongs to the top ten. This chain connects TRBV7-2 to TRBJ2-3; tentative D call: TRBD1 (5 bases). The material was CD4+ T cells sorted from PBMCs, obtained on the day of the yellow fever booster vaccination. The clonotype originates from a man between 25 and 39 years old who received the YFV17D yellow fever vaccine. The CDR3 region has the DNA TGTGCCAGCAGCTTAGTATCTGGGGCAGGAGATACGCAGTATTTT. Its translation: CASSLVSGAGDTQYF. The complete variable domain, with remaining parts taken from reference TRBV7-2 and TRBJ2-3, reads GAGVSQSPSNKVTEKGKDVELRCDPISGHTALYWYRQSLGQGLEFLIYFQGNSAPDKSGLPSDRFSAERTGGSVSTLTIQRTQQEDSAVYLCASSLVSGAGDTQYFGPGTRLTVL.